This T cell receptor (beta chain) was sequenced during a study of T cell repertoires in cytomegalovirus infection. Notes on this clonotype: Its matching antigen is unknown.

The CDR3 is 15 amino acids. Trimming shortened V by 4 bases and J by 2 bases, and 14 bases separated the two germline ends. Germline-derived CDR1 and CDR2 are LGHNA and YSLEER. TCRdb re-called the reads with MiXCR, one entry per CDR3 protein. In the table there are under 450,000 distinct CDR3 sequences, roughly 34% of which are singletons. Overall study results and limits: In two of eight donors, the top clonotype was HLA-C-restricted CMV-specific.

The chain is built from TRBV4-3 and TRBJ2-5; TRBD1 might be the D (6 bases). Here the sequenced sample was cultured PBMCs, taken from culture after CMV antigen stimulation. This TCR came from a human donor in good health (CMV status not recorded). Some clones in this sample may be carry-over from other donors' samples. The CDR3 bases are TGCGCCAGCAGCCTCTCAGGGGCCCCTCAAGAGACCCAGTACTTC. Translated, it gives CASSLSGAPQETQYF.